The T cell receptor (beta chain) under discussion was sequenced for a study of cytomegalovirus exposure and HLA in healthy donors. Note on this clone: Its matching antigen is unknown.

Study-wide findings and caveats: The listing of 150 to 200 TCR beta chains classed them as cytomegalovirus-associated. Common viral pathogens seemed to be connected with several of the most significant clusters, according to a later analysis. Reports credit the classifier with highly specific, highly sensitive diagnosis of cytomegalovirus status. There were a few CMV-associated chains whose specificity for CMV antigens was confirmed in vitro.

Germline V gene sequence: CDR1 SGHRS, CDR2 YFSETQ. This CDR3 has 17 residues. Trimming took 0 bases from V and 7 from J; bases not matched to a gene: 10. The PCR was carried out with 60 Vbeta primers and 13 Jbeta primers. Profiling relied on immunoSEQ multiplex PCR, and the TCRdb table lists in-frame clones only, not all of them. The sample consists of approximately 200,000 clones, roughly 80% of them appearing once. The gene calls are TRBV5-1 and TRBJ2-1, with 10 positions matching TRBD2. The sample was PBMCs. The receptor's source is a young woman in good health and CMV-seronegative. The CDR3: CASSLAPGSGGANEQFF. In DNA form, the CDR3 reads TGCGCCAGCAGCTTGGCCCCCGGGAGCGGGGGGGCAAATGAGCAGTTCTTC.